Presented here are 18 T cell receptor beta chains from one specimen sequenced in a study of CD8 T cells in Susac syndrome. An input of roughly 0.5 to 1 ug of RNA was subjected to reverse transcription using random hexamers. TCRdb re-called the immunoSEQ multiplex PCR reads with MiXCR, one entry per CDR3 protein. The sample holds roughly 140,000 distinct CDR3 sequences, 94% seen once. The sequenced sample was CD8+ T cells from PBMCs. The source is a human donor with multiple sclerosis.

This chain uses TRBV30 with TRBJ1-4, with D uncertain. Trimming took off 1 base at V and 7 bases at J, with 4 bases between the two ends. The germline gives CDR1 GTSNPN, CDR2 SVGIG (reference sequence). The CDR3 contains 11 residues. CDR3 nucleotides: TGTGCCTGGAGTGGTGGTGAAAAACTGTTTTTT. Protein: CAWSGGEKLFF.

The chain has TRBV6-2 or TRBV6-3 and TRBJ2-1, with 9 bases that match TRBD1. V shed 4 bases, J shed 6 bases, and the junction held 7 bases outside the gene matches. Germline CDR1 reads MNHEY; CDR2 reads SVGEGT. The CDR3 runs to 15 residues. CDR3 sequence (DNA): TGTGCCAGCAGTTCCTGGACAGGGGACGGCAATGAGCAGTTCTTC. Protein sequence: CASSSWTGDGNEQFF.

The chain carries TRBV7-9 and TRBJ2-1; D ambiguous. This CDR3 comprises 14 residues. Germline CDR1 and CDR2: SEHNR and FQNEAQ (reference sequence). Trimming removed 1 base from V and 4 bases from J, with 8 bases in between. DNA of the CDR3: TGTGCCAGCAGCTTAGAGGATACATACAATGAGCAGTTCTTC. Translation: CASSLEDTYNEQFF.

This chain's CDR3 is CASSELTRTEAFF. For the CDR3, the DNA is TGTGCCAGCAGTGAACTAACCAGGACTGAAGCTTTCTTT. V is TRBV2 and J is TRBJ1-1; no clear D. The V gene's germline CDR1 is SNHLY and CDR2 FYNNEI. V shed 2 bases and J shed 5 bases, with 9 bases lying between them. The CDR3 runs to 13 residues.

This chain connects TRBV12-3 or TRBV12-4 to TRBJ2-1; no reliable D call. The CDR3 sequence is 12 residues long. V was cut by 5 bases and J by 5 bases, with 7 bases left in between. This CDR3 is CASSHPNNEQFF. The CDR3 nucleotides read TGTGCCAGCAGTCACCCTAACAATGAGCAGTTCTTC.

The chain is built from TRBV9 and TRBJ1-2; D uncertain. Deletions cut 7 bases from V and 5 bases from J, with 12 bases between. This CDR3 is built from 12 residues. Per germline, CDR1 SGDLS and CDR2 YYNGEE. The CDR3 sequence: CASREGPYGYTF. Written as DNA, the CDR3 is TGTGCCAGCCGGGAGGGCCCTTATGGCTACACCTTC.

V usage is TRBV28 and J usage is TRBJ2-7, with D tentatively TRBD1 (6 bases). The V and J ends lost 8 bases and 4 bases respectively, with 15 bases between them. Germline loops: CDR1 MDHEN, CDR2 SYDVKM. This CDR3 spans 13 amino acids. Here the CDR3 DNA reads TGTGCCAGCGGCTACAGGGAACGGTACGAGCAGTACTTC. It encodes CASGYRERYEQYF.

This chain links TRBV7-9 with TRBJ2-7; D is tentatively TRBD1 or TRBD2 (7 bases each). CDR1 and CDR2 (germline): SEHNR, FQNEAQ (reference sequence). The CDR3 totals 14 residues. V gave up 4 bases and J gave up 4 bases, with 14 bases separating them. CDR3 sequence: CASSWEGARYEQYF. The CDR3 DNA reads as TGTGCCAGCAGCTGGGAGGGGGCGAGGTACGAGCAGTACTTC. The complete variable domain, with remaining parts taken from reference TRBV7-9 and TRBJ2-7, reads DTGVSQNPRHKITKRGQNVTFRCDPISEHNRLYWYRQTLGQGPEFLTYFQNEAQLEKSRLLSDRFSAERPKGSFSTLEIQRTEQGDSAMYLCASSWEGARYEQYFGPGTRLTVT.

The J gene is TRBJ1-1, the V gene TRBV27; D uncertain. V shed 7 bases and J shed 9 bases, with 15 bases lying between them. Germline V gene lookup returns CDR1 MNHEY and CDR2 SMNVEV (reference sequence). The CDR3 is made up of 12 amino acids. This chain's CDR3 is CASTSGRSKAFF. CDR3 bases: TGTGCCAGCACCTCTGGACGGAGCAAAGCTTTCTTT.

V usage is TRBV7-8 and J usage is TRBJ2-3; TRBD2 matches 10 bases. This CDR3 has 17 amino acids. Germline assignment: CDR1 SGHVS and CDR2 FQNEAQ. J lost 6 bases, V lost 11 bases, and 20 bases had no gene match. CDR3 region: CASLRASGGRLRDTQYF. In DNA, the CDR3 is TGTGCCTCCCTAAGGGCTAGCGGGGGCCGGCTTAGGGATACGCAGTATTTT.

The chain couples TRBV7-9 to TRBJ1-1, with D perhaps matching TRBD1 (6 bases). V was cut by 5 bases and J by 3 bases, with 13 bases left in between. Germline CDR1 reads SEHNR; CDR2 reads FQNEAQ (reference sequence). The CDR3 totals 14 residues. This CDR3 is CASSPLTGDTEAFF. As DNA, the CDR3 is TGTGCCAGCAGCCCACTGACAGGAGACACTGAAGCTTTCTTT.

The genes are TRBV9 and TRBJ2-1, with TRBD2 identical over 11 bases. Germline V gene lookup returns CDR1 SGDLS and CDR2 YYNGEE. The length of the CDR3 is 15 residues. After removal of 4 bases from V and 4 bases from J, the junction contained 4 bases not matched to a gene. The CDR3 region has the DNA TGTGCCAGCAGCCACGGGACTAGCGGATACAATGAGCAGTTCTTC. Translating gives CASSHGTSGYNEQFF.

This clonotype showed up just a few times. The CDR3 nucleotides read TGTGCCAGCTCTAGCAGAAACACTGAAGCTTTCTTT. Translation: CASSSRNTEAFF. This chain uses TRBV7-9 with TRBJ1-1; D uncertain. The CDR3 is 12 residues long. The V gene lost 8 bases and the J gene lost 2 bases, with 9 bases spanning the gap. CDR1 is SEHNR and CDR2 is FQNEAQ in the germline V gene (reference sequence).

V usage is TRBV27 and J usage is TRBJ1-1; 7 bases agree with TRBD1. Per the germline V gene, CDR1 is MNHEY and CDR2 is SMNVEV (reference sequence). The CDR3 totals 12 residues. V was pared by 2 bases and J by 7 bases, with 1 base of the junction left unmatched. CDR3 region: CASSLRTGEAFF. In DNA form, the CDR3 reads TGTGCCAGCAGTTTACGGACAGGTGAAGCTTTCTTT.

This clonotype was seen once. CDR3 DNA: TGTGCCAGCAGCCAAGAACTAACAGGGGGACTCTACGAGCAGTACTTC. This sequence encodes CASSQELTGGLYEQYF. V gene TRBV14 combines with J gene TRBJ2-7; TRBD1 matches 8 bases. This CDR3 region has 16 residues. The germline CDR1 and CDR2 sequences are SGHDN and FVKESK. V gave up 0 bases and J gave up 3 bases; unmatched junction bases: 7. Drawing the rest from reference TRBV14 and TRBJ2-7, the complete variable domain is EAGVTQFPSHSVIEKGQTVTLRCDPISGHDNLYWYRRVMGKEIKFLLHFVKESKQDESGMPNNRFLAERTGGTYSTLKVQPAELEDSGVYFCASSQELTGGLYEQYFGPGTRLTVT.

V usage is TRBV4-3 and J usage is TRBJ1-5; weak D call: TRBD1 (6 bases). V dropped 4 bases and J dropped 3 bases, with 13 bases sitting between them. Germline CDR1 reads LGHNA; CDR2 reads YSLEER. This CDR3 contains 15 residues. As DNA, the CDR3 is TGCGCCAGCAGCCGAACCCGGGACATCAATCAGCCCCAGCATTTT. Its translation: CASSRTRDINQPQHF.

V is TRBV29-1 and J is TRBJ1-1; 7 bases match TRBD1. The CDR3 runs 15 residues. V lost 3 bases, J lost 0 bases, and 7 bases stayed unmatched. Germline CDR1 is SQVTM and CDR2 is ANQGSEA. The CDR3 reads CSVDVGQRLNTEAFF. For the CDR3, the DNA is TGCAGCGTTGATGTGGGACAGAGATTGAACACTGAAGCTTTCTTT. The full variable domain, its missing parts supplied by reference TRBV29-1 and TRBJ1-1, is SAVISQKPSRDICQRGTSLTIQCQVDSQVTMMFWYRQQPGQSLTLIATANQGSEATYESGFVIDKFPISRPNLTFSTLTVSNMSPEDSSIYLCSVDVGQRLNTEAFFGQGTRLTVV.

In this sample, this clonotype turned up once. Written as DNA, the CDR3 is TGTGCCAGCAGCTTAGCGCCCGGGCCCCAGCATTTT. Its translation: CASSLAPGPQHF. The V and J genes are TRBV7-9 and TRBJ1-5; D remains ambiguous. V was trimmed by 0 bases and J by 9 bases, leaving 6 bases between them. There are 12 residues in the CDR3. Germline values: CDR1 SEHNR, CDR2 FQNEAQ (reference sequence).